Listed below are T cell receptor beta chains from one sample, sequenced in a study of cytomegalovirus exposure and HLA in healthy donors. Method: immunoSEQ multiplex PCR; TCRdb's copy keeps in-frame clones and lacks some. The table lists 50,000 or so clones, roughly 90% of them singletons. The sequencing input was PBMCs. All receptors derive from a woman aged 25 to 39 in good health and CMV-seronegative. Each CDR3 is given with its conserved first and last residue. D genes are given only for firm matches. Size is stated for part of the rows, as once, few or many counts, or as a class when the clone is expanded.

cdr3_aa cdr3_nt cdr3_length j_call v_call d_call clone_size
CASRPGTSGYEQYF TGTGCCAGCAGGCCCGGGACTAGCGGCTACGAGCAGTACTTC 14 TRBJ2-7 TRBV28 TRBD2 NA
CASSFQGDTEAFF TGCGCCAGCAGCTTCCAAGGAGACACTGAAGCTTTCTTT 13 TRBJ1-1 TRBV5-1 NA NA
CASSEVGGSYTDTQYF TGTGCCAGCAGTGAAGTGGGGGGATCTTACACAGATACGCAGTATTTT 16 TRBJ2-3 TRBV6-1 NA NA
CAWRSRLAGGGEQYF TGTGCCTGGAGATCGCGACTAGCGGGAGGGGGCGAGCAGTACTTC 15 TRBJ2-7 TRBV30 TRBD2 NA
CASSLDLDGQGPNYGYTF TGTGCCAGCAGCTTAGATCTTGACGGACAGGGGCCCAACTATGGCTACACCTTC 18 TRBJ1-2 TRBV11-2 TRBD1 NA
CASQAGGPTYEQYF TGTGCCAGCCAAGCGGGAGGCCCCACCTACGAGCAGTACTTC 14 TRBJ2-7 TRBV6-5 TRBD2 NA
CASKLDSPGGYEQYF TGTGCCAGCAAATTGGACAGCCCGGGAGGCTACGAGCAGTACTTC 15 TRBJ2-7 TRBV6-1 NA NA
CASSESSGTFNEQFF TGTGCCAGCAGTGAAAGTAGCGGTACCTTCAATGAGCAGTTCTTC 15 TRBJ2-1 TRBV6-4 NA NA
CASSIDSGRASNGELFF TGTGCCAGCAGCATCGATAGCGGGAGGGCCTCGAACGGGGAGCTGTTTTTT 17 TRBJ2-2 TRBV11-3 TRBD2 NA
CASSLLGDSNQPQHF TGTGCCAGCAGTTTACTGGGAGATAGCAATCAGCCCCAGCATTTT 15 TRBJ1-5 TRBV27 NA NA
CASTGGSGDNEQFF TGTGCCAGCACAGGGGGCTCGGGGGACAATGAGCAGTTCTTC 14 TRBJ2-1 TRBV2 TRBD1 NA
CASSLRTLYEQYF TGTGCCAGCAGTTTGCGGACTCTCTACGAGCAGTACTTC 13 TRBJ2-7 TRBV28 NA few
CASSLPDRVGNEQFF TGTGCCAGCAGTCTCCCGGACAGGGTGGGCAATGAGCAGTTCTTC 15 TRBJ2-1 TRBV28 TRBD1 NA
CASSYERGSYNEQFF TGTGCCAGCAGTTACGAACGGGGCTCCTACAATGAGCAGTTCTTC 15 TRBJ2-1 TRBV6-6 NA NA
CASSRATGAHYGYTF TGTGCCAGCAGTCGAGCGACAGGGGCCCACTATGGCTACACCTTC 15 TRBJ1-2 TRBV7-8 TRBD1 NA
CASTYLRGTGRASYEQYF TGTGCCAGCACCTATCTTCGAGGAACAGGGAGGGCCTCCTACGAGCAGTACTTC 18 TRBJ2-7 TRBV16 NA NA
CASSSITGVEQYF TGTGCCAGCAGCTCGATAACAGGGGTCGAGCAGTACTTC 13 TRBJ2-7 TRBV5-4 TRBD1 NA